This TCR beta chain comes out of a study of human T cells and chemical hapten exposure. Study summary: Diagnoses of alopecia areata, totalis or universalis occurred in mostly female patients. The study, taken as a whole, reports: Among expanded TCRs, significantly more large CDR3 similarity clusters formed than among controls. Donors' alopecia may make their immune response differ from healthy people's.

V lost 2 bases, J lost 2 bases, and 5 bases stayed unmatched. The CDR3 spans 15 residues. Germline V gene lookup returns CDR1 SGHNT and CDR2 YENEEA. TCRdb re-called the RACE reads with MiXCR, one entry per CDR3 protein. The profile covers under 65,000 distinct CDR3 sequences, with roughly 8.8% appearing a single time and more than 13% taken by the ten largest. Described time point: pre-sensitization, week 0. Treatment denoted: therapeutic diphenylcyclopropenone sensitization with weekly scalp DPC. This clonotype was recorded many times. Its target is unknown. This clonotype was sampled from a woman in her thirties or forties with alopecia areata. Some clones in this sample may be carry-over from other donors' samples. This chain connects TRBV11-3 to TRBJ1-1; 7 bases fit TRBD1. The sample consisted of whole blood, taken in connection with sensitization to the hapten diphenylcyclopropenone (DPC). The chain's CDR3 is CASSLTGVFNTEAFF. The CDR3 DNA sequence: TGTGCCAGCAGCTTAACAGGGGTCTTTAACACTGAAGCTTTCTTT.